This TCR beta chain was recorded in a study of T cell responses to AZD1222 COVID-19 vaccine. This clone has a single count. Its specificity is unknown. This CDR3 region has 15 residues. Germline loops: CDR1 SGHTS, CDR2 YDEGEE. V lost 3 bases and J lost 5, with 15 bases in between. The table came from immunoSEQ multiplex PCR; TCRdb's copy has only in-frame clones and leaves some out. The sample yields 55,000 to 80,000 clones, about 89% seen once. Overall study results and limits: Baseline serology detected seropositivity in only a handful of AZD1222 recipients. In the spike-specific TCR repertoire, nearly half reportedly target unmutated variant regions. Spike-specific TCR depth and breadth grew after two AZD1222 doses.

This chain joins TRBV5-8 and TRBJ2-1, with D tentatively TRBD2 (6 bases). Source: peripheral blood, taken 28 days after the second AZD1222 dose. The source is an adult who received the AZD1222 COVID-19 vaccine. CDR3 amino acids: CASSSTGTSNNEQFF. The CDR3, as DNA: TGTGCCAGCAGCTCTACCGGGACTTCTAACAATGAGCAGTTCTTC.